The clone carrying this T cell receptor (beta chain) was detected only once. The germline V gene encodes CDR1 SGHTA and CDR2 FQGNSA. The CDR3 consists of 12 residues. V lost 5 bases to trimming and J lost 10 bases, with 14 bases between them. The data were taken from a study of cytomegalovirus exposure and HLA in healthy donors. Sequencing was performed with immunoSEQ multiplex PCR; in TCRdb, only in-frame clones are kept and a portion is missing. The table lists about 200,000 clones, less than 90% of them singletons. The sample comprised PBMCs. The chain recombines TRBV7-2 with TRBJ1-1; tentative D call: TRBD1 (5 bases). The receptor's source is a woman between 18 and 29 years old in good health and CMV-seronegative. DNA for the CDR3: TGTGCCAGCAGCAACAGCGGGGGGGTAGCTTTCTTT. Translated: CASSNSGGVAFF.